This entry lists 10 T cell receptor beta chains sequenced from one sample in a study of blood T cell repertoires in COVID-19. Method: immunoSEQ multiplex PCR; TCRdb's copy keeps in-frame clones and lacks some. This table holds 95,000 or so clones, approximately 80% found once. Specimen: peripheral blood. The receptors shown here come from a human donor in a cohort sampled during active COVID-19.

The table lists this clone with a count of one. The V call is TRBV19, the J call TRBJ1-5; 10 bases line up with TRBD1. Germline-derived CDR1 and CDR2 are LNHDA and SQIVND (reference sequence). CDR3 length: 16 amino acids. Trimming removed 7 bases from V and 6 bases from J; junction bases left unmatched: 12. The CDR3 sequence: CASTPPPGQGPQPQHF. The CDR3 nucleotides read TGTGCCAGTACCCCACCCCCGGGACAGGGGCCTCAGCCCCAGCATTTT.

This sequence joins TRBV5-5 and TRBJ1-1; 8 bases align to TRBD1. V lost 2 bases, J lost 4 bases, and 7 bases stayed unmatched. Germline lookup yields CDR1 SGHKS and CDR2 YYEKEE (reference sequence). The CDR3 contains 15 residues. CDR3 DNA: TGTGCCAGCAGCTTACTGACAGGGGCCCGCACTGAAGCTTTCTTT. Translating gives CASSLLTGARTEAFF.

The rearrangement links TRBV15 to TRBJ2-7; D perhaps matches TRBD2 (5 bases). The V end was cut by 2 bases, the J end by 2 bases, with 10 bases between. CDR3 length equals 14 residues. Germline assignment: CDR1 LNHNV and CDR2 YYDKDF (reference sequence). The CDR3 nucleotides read TGTGCCACCAGCAGAACTATCGGGACCTACGAGCAGTACTTC. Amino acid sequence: CATSRTIGTYEQYF.

The CDR3 DNA follows: TGTGCCAGCAGCCCTCGAGATTCCTACGAGCAGTACTTC. Amino acid sequence: CASSPRDSYEQYF. The chain uses TRBV4-2 and TRBJ2-7; D remains ambiguous. This CDR3 region has 13 residues. V lost 4 bases to trimming and J lost 1 base, with 8 bases between them. CDR1 and CDR2 (germline): LGHNA, YNFKEQ.

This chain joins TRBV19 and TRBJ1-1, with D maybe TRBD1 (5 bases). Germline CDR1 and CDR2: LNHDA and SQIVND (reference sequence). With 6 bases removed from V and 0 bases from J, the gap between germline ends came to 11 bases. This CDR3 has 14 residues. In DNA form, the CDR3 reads TGTGCCAGTAGAAAACAGGAGATGAACACTGAAGCTTTCTTT. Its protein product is CASRKQEMNTEAFF.

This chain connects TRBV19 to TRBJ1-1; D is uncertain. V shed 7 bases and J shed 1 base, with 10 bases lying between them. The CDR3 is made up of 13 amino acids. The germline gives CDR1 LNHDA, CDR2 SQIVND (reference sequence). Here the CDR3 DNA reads TGTGCCAGTAAAAACAGAGAGAACACTGAAGCTTTCTTT. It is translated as CASKNRENTEAFF.

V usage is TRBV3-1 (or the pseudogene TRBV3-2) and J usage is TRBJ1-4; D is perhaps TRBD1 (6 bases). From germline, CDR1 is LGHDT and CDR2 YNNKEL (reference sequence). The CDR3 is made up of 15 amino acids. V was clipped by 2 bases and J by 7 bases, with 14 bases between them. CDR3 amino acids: CASSQRQDPTEKLFF. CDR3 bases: TGTGCCAGCAGCCAACGACAGGACCCGACTGAAAAACTGTTTTTT.

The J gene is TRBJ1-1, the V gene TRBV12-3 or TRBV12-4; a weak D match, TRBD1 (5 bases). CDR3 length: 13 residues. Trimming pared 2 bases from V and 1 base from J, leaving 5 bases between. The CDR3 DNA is TGTGCCAGCAGTTTAAGGGGGAACACTGAAGCTTTCTTT. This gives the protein CASSLRGNTEAFF.

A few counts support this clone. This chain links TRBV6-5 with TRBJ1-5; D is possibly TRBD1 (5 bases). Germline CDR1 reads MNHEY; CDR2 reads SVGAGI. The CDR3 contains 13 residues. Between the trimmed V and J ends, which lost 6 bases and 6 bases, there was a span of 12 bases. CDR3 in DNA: TGTGCCAGCAGCAGGGTCTATGGTCAGCCCCAGCATTTT. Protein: CASSRVYGQPQHF.

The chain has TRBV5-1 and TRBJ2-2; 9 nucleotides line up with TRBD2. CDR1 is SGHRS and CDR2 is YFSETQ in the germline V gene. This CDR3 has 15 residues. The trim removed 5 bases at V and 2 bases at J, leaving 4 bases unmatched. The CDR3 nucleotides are TGCGCCAGCAGGACCGGGACTAGCAACACCGGGGAGCTGTTTTTT. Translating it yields CASRTGTSNTGELFF.